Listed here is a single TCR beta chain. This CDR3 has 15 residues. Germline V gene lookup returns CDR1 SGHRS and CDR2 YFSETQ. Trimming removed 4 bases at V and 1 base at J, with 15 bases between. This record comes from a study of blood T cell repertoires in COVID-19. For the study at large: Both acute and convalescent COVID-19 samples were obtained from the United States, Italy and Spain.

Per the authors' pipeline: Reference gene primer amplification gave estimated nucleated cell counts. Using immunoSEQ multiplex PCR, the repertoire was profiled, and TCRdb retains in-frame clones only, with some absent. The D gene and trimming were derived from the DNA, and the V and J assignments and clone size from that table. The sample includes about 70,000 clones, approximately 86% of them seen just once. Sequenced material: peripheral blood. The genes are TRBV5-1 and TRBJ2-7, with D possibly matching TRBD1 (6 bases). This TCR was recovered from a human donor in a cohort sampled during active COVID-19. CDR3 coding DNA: TGCGCCAGCAGCGTGACAGGATTGGGGTCCTACGAGCAGTACTTC. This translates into CASSVTGLGSYEQYF.